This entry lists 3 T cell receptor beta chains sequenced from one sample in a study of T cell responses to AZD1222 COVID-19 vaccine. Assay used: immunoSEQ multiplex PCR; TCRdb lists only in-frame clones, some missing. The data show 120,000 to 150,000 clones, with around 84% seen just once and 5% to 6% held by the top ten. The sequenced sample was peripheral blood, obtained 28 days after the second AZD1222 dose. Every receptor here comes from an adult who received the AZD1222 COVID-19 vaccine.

CDR3 nucleotide sequence: TGTGCCAGCAGCTCTGACACCCTCGCTGGGACGCAGTATTTT. Translation gives CASSSDTLAGTQYF. The chain recombines TRBV7-8 with TRBJ2-3, with D unresolved. The CDR3 is 14 residues long. The V gene's germline CDR1 is SGHVS and CDR2 FQNEAQ. The germline V and J ends were trimmed by 4 bases and 9 bases, with 17 bases remaining between them.

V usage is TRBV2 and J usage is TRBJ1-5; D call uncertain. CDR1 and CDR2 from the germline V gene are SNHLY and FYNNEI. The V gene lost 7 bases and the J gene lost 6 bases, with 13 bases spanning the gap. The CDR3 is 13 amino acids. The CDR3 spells CASTPVRSQPQHF. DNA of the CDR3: TGTGCCAGCACTCCCGTCCGGAGTCAGCCCCAGCATTTT.

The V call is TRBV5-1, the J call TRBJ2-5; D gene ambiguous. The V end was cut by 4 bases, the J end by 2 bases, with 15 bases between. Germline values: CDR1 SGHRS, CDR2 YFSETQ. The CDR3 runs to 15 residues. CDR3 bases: TGCGCCAGCAGCGCGGAGTCGGCGGCTCAAGAGACCCAGTACTTC. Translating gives CASSAESAAQETQYF.